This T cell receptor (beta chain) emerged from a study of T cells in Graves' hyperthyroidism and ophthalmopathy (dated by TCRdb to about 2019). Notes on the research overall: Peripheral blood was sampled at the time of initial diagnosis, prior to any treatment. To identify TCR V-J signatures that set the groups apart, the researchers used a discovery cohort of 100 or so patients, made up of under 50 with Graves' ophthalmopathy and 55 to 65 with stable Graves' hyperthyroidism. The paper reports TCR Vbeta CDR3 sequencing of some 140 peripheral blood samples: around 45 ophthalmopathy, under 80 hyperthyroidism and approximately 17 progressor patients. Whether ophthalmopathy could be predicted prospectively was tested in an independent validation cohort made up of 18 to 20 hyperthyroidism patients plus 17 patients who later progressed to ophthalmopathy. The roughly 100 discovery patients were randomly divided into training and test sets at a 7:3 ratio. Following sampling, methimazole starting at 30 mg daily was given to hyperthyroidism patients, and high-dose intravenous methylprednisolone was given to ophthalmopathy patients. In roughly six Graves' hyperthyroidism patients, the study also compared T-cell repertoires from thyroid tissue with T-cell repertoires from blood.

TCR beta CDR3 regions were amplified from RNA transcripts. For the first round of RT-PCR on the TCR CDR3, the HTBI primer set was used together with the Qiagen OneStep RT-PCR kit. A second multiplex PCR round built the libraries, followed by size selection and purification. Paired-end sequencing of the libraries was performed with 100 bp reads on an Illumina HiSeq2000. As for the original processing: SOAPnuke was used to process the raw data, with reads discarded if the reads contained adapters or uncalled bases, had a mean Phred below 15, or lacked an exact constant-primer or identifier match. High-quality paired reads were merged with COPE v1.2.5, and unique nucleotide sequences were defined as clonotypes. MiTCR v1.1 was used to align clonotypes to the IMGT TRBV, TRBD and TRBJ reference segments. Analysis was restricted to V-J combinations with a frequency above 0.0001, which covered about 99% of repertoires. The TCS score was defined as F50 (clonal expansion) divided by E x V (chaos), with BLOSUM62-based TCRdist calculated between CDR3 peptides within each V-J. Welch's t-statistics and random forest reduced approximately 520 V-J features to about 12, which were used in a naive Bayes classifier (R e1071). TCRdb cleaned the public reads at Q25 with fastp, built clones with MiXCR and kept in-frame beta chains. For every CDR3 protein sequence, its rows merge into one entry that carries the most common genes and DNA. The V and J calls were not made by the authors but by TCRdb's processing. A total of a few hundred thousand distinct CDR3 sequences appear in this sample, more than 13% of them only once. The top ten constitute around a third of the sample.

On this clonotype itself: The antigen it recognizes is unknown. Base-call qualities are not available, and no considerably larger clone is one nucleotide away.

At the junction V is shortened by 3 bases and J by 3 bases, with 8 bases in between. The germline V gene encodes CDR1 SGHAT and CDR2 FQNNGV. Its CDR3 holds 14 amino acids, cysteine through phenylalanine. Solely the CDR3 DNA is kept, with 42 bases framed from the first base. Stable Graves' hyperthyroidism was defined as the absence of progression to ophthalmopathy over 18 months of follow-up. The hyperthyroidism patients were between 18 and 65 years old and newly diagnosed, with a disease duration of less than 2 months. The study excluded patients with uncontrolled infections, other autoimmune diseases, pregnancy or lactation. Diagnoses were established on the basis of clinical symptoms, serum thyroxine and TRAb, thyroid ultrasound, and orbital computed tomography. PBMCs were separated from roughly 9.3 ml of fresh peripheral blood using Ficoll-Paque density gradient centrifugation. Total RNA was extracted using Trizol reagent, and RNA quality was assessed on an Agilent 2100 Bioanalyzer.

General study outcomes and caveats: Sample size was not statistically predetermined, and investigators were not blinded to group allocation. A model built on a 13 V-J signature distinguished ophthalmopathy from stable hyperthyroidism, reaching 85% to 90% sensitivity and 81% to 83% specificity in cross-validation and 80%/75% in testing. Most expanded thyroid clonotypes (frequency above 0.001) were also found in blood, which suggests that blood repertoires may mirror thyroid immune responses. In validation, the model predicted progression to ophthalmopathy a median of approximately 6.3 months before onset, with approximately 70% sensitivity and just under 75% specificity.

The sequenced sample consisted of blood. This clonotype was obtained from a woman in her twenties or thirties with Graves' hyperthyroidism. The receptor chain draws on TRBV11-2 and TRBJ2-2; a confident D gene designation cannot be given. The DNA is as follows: TGTGCCAGCAGCTTGAATAGGGACACCGGGGAGCTGTTTTTT. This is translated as CASSLNRDTGELFF.